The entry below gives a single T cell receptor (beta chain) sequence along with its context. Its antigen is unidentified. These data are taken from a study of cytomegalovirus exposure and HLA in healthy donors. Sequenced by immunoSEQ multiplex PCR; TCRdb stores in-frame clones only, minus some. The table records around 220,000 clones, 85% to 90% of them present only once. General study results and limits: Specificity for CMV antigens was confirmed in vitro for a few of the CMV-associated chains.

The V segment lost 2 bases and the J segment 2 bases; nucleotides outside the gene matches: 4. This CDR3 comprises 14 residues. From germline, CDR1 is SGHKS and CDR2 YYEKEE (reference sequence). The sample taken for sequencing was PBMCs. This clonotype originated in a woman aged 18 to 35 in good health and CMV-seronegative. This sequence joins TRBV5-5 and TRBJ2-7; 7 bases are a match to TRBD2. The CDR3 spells CASSFASGTYEQYF. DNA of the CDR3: TGTGCCAGCAGCTTCGCTAGCGGAACCTACGAGCAGTACTTC. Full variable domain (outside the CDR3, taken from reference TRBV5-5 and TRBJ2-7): DAGVTQSPTHLIKTRGQQVTLRCSPISGHKSVSWYQQVLGQGPQFIFQYYEKEERGRGNFPDRFSARQFPNYSSELNVNALLLGDSALYLCASSFASGTYEQYFGPGTRLTVT.